This T cell receptor (beta chain) is from a study of cytomegalovirus exposure and HLA in healthy donors. The primer mix had 60 Vbeta and 13 Jbeta primers. Assay used: immunoSEQ multiplex PCR; TCRdb lists only in-frame clones, some missing. The sample shows around 190,000 clones, less than 80% of them seen only once. This CDR3 region has 14 residues. The germline gives CDR1 MDHEN, CDR2 SYDVKM. Trimming removed 3 bases at V and 10 bases at J, with 15 bases between. This clone was observed a few times. Material: PBMCs. The chain is built from TRBV28 and TRBJ1-4; D ambiguous. This TCR came from a woman in her forties in good health and CMV-seronegative. The CDR3 region has the DNA TGTGCCAGCAGTTTTGGCAGAACCTTTCGAAAACTGTTTTTT. It specifies CASSFGRTFRKLFF.